These 23 T cell receptor beta chains originate from one sample sequenced in a study of cytomegalovirus exposure and HLA in healthy donors. PCR amplification relied on 60 Vbeta primers (plus 13 Jbeta primers). Produced via immunoSEQ multiplex PCR; TCRdb's table is partial and in-frame only. The sample holds more than 85,000 clones; under 80% are singletons and the top ten take around 10%. Sequencing was performed on PBMCs. The source is a man aged 25 to 45 in good health and CMV-seropositive.

The chain combines TRBV4-1 with TRBJ1-5, with a weak D call TRBD1 (5 bases). V lost 2 bases to trimming and J lost 5 bases, with 7 bases between them. The CDR3 consists of 13 residues. Per the germline V gene, CDR1 is MGHRA and CDR2 is YSYEKL. The CDR3 DNA is TGCGCCAGCAGCCAACAGGGTCATCAGCCCCAGCATTTT. Translated, it gives CASSQQGHQPQHF.

V is TRBV30 and J is TRBJ1-6; D gene unclear. The V gene's germline CDR1 is GTSNPN and CDR2 SVGIG (reference sequence). The V end was cut by 0 bases, the J end by 5 bases, with 8 bases between. The CDR3 runs to 14 residues. CDR3 sequence (DNA): TGTGCCTGGAGTGTACTATATGATAATTCACCCCTCCACTTT. Amino acid sequence: CAWSVLYDNSPLHF.

The rearrangement links TRBV25-1 to TRBJ2-1, with D unclear. Germline CDR1 reads MGHDK; CDR2 reads SYGVNS. Between the trimmed V and J ends, which lost 8 bases and 9 bases, there was a span of 14 bases. The CDR3 sequence is 12 residues long. The CDR3 is CASAIWSVEQFF. The CDR3 bases are TGTGCCAGCGCAATTTGGTCAGTTGAGCAGTTCTTC.

The chain is built from TRBV14 and TRBJ2-1, with D uncertain. V lost 1 base to trimming and J lost 5 bases, with 12 bases between them. The CDR3 has 15 amino acids. The germline CDR1 and CDR2 sequences are SGHDN and FVKESK. CDR3 in amino acids: CASSQAVSVNNEQFF. In nucleotides, the CDR3 is TGTGCCAGCAGCCAAGCGGTGTCGGTGAACAATGAGCAGTTCTTC. Combining the CDR3 with reference TRBV14 and TRBJ2-1 gives the whole variable domain EAGVTQFPSHSVIEKGQTVTLRCDPISGHDNLYWYRRVMGKEIKFLLHFVKESKQDESGMPNNRFLAERTGGTYSTLKVQPAELEDSGVYFCASSQAVSVNNEQFFGPGTRLTVL.

This clone was picked up a small number of times. This rearrangement joins TRBV7-3 to TRBJ2-3, with unresolved D. CDR3 length: 13 residues. CDR1 is SGHTA and CDR2 is FQGTGA in the germline V gene. V was shortened by 5 bases and J by 4 bases, with 10 bases between the two germline ends. CDR3 DNA: TGTGCCAGCAGCCTGACTTACTCAGATACGCAGTATTTT. The encoded protein is CASSLTYSDTQYF.

The chain carries TRBV5-1 and TRBJ2-7, with a possible D match to TRBD2 (5 bases). The CDR3 is made up of 15 amino acids. With 0 bases removed from V and 0 bases from J, the gap between germline ends came to 10 bases. Germline loops: CDR1 SGHRS, CDR2 YFSETQ. The CDR3 here is CASSLAGESSYEQYF. The CDR3 DNA reads as TGCGCCAGCAGCTTGGCCGGGGAGAGCTCCTACGAGCAGTACTTC.

There are a few counts of this clone. This chain joins TRBV5-5 and TRBJ1-2; possibly TRBD1 for D (5 bases). The germline gives CDR1 SGHKS, CDR2 YYEKEE (reference sequence). Trimming shortened V by 0 bases and J by 2 bases, and 8 bases separated the two germline ends. The length of the CDR3 is 14 residues. The CDR3 region is CASSLETANYGYTF. CDR3 DNA sequence: TGTGCCAGCAGCTTGGAGACAGCGAACTATGGCTACACCTTC.

The gene calls are TRBV19 and TRBJ1-4; D gene unclear. CDR1 LNHDA and CDR2 SQIVND come from the germline V gene (reference sequence). The CDR3 covers 13 residues. The V gene lost 1 base and the J gene lost 6 bases, with 6 bases spanning the gap. DNA for the CDR3: TGTGCCAGTAGTATAGGCCCGGATGAAAAACTGTTTTTT. Its translation is CASSIGPDEKLFF.

The V call is TRBV28, the J call TRBJ2-1, with a tentative D call TRBD2 (6 bases). The germline V gene has CDR1 MDHEN and CDR2 SYDVKM. This CDR3 is 12 amino acids long. V shed 6 bases and J shed 7 bases, with 10 bases lying between them. CDR3 sequence reads: CASSQRGNEQFF. The CDR3 DNA is TGTGCCAGCAGCCAACGGGGGAATGAGCAGTTCTTC. Full variable domain (remainder filled in from reference TRBV28 and TRBJ2-1): DVKVTQSSRYLVKRTGEKVFLECVQDMDHENMFWYRQDPGLGLRLIYFSYDVKMKEKGDIPEGYSVSREKKERFSLILESASTNQTSMYLCASSQRGNEQFFGPGTRLTVL.

This clone showed up just a few times. The chain links TRBV4-2 to TRBJ2-7; maybe TRBD1 (6 bases). Germline V gives CDR1 LGHNA, CDR2 YNFKEQ. This CDR3 comprises 13 residues. Trimming took 5 bases from V and 3 from J, leaving 11 bases between them. CDR3 sequence (DNA): TGTGCCAGCAGCAGAGAGGACAGCTACGAGCAGTACTTC. Translated: CASSREDSYEQYF.

The chain employs TRBV6-1 and TRBJ2-7, with D possibly matching TRBD2 (5 bases). The CDR3 is 16 residues long. The germline gives CDR1 MNHNS, CDR2 SASEGT. Between the trimmed V and J ends, which lost 0 bases and 3 bases, there was a span of 15 bases. The CDR3 nucleotides read TGTGCCAGCAGTGAAGCGGAGCTAGCTGTTTACTACGAGCAGTACTTC. Translation gives CASSEAELAVYYEQYF.

This sequence joins TRBV7-9 and TRBJ2-6; 9 bases match TRBD1. Germline V gene lookup returns CDR1 SEHNR and CDR2 FQNEAQ (reference sequence). With V trimmed by 4 bases and J by 3 bases, 7 bases remained unmatched. There are 17 residues in the CDR3. The CDR3 loop is CASSSRDRAVGANVLTF. CDR3 bases: TGTGCCAGCAGCTCCCGGGACAGGGCGGTTGGGGCCAACGTCCTGACTTTC.

The CDR3 nucleotides are TGTGCCAGCAGCTTTTTACGGGATACGCAGTATTTT. This codes for CASSFLRDTQYF. V is TRBV7-2 and J is TRBJ2-3; D unresolved. Trimming took off 3 bases at V and 6 bases at J, with 7 bases between the two ends. Germline V gene data show CDR1 as SGHTA and CDR2 as FQGNSA. The CDR3 contains 12 residues.

The chain couples TRBV6-5 to TRBJ1-1; D not certain. This CDR3 has 16 residues. Trimming stripped 1 base from V and 5 bases from J, with 17 bases between. The germline CDR1 and CDR2 sequences are MNHEY and SVGAGI. Written as DNA, the CDR3 is TGTGCCAGCAGTTACTTCCGGGGAGGTCGGAGGACTGAAGCTTTCTTT. Translated: CASSYFRGGRRTEAFF.

V gene TRBV7-6 combines with J gene TRBJ2-7, with D unresolved. V was shortened by 0 bases and J by 3 bases, with 9 bases between the two germline ends. The germline V gene encodes CDR1 SGHVS and CDR2 FNYEAQ. The CDR3 loop spans 14 amino acids. CDR3 region: CASSLAPDNYEQYF. CDR3 DNA sequence: TGTGCCAGCAGCTTAGCCCCTGACAACTACGAGCAGTACTTC.

This chain joins TRBV9 and TRBJ2-3; D is possibly TRBD2 (6 bases). The CDR3 covers 18 residues. V was trimmed by 0 bases and J by 0 bases, leaving 17 bases between them. Germline V gene data show CDR1 as SGDLS and CDR2 as YYNGEE. This chain's CDR3 is CASSVATGLSESTDTQYF. The CDR3, as DNA: TGTGCCAGCAGCGTAGCAACAGGACTAAGCGAGAGCACAGATACGCAGTATTTT. The entire variable domain, with the rest obtained from reference TRBV9 and TRBJ2-3, is as follows: DSGVTQTPKHLITATGQRVTLRCSPRSGDLSVYWYQQSLDQGLQFLIQYYNGEERAKGNILERFSAQQFPDLHSELNLSSLELGDSALYFCASSVATGLSESTDTQYFGPGTRLTVL.

This clone has just a few counts. V gene TRBV5-6 combines with J gene TRBJ2-6, with D possibly TRBD1 on 6 matching bases. The germline V gene has CDR1 SGHDT and CDR2 YYEEEE. The CDR3 totals 15 residues. Trimming pared 4 bases from V and 1 base from J, leaving 9 bases between. CDR3 in DNA: TGTGCCAGCAGCCCACAGGGTTCTGGGGCCAACGTCCTGACTTTC. This translates into CASSPQGSGANVLTF.

The chain has TRBV7-8 and TRBJ2-3; D is ambiguous. Deletions cut 3 bases from V and 4 bases from J, with 8 bases between. This CDR3 is built from 13 residues. Germline V gene data show CDR1 as SGHVS and CDR2 as FQNEAQ. This chain's CDR3 is CASSFSVADTQYF. For the CDR3, the DNA is TGTGCCAGCAGCTTCTCAGTGGCAGATACGCAGTATTTT.

The rearrangement uses TRBV30 and TRBJ1-4; the D gene is possibly TRBD1 (6 bases). Germline V lookup: CDR1 GTSNPN, CDR2 SVGIG (reference sequence). Trimming left V 4 bases short and J 7 bases short, with 19 bases between. CDR3 length: 15 amino acids. CDR3 loop: CAWIQGQGNGEKLFF. The CDR3, as DNA: TGTGCCTGGATACAGGGCCAGGGAAATGGTGAAAAACTGTTTTTT. The complete variable domain, with remaining parts taken from reference TRBV30 and TRBJ1-4, reads SQTIHQWPATLVQPVGSPLSLECTVEGTSNPNLYWYRQAAGRGLQLLFYSVGIGQISSEVPQNLSASRPQDRQFILSSKKLLLSDSGFYLCAWIQGQGNGEKLFFGSGTQLSVL.

The chain uses TRBV29-1 and TRBJ2-1, with a possible D match to TRBD2 (6 bases). V lost 2 bases to trimming and J lost 10 bases, with 12 bases between them. The CDR3 covers 12 residues. Germline V gives CDR1 SQVTM, CDR2 ANQGSEA. The CDR3 is CSVELSGGEQFF. The CDR3 region has the DNA TGCAGCGTTGAACTTAGCGGTGGAGAGCAGTTCTTC.

This clone is a singleton in its sample. The rearrangement joins TRBV7-3 to TRBJ2-1; TRBD2 aligns across 8 bases. The V gene's germline CDR1 is SGHTA and CDR2 FQGTGA. V lost 4 bases, J lost 2 bases, and 4 bases stayed unmatched. The CDR3 loop spans 15 amino acids. The CDR3 nucleotides read TGTGCCAGCAGCTCGGGACTAGTCGCCTACAATGAGCAGTTCTTC. Residues: CASSSGLVAYNEQFF. The full variable domain, its missing parts supplied by reference TRBV7-3 and TRBJ2-1, is GAGVSQTPSNKVTEKGKYVELRCDPISGHTALYWYRQSLGQGPEFLIYFQGTGAADDSGLPNDRFFAVRPEGSVSTLKIQRTERGDSAVYLCASSSGLVAYNEQFFGPGTRLTVL.

The V call is TRBV7-9, the J call TRBJ2-3; 8 nucleotides match TRBD2. Looked up from germline, CDR1 is SEHNR and CDR2 is FQNEAQ (reference sequence). J lost 5 bases, V lost 5 bases, and 6 bases had no gene match. This CDR3 region has 14 residues. CDR3 amino acids: CASSLSGGVDTQYF. The DNA for the CDR3 is TGTGCCAGCAGCCTCAGCGGGGGAGTAGATACGCAGTATTTT.

The genes are TRBV11-2 and TRBJ2-1; D possibly corresponds to TRBD2 (5 bases). Germline V gene data show CDR1 as SGHAT and CDR2 as FQNNGV. V was shortened by 8 bases and J by 5 bases, with 13 bases between the two germline ends. CDR3 size: 13 residues. CDR3: CASRRGADNEQFF. The CDR3 DNA follows: TGTGCCAGCCGCCGGGGTGCCGACAATGAGCAGTTCTTC.